Listed below are T cell receptor beta chains from one sample, sequenced in a study of OX40 agonist ivuxolimab in advanced cancers. Libraries were prepared by immunoSEQ multiplex PCR; TCRdb keeps only in-frame clonotypes and omits some of them. The sample yields about 73,000 clones, more than 80% seen once. Specimen: CD4+ or CD8+ T cells sorted from blood, collected in a trial of the OX40 agonist ivuxolimab. These receptors originate from an adult with an advanced solid tumor such as melanoma, head and neck, liver or kidney cancer. The CDR3 runs from the conserved cysteine through the conserved F or W. Each record gives: V gene, D gene, clone size, J gene, CDR3 protein, CDR3 DNA. D genes are given only for firm matches. Not all rows give a size; the values are once, few, many and, for expanded clones, a class.

V gene: TRBV11-3
D gene: -
clone size: -
J gene: TRBJ2-7
CDR3 protein: CASSLARLSYEQYF
CDR3 DNA: TGTGCCAGCAGCTTAGCTAGACTCAGCTACGAGCAGTACTTC

V gene: TRBV5-6
D gene: -
clone size: -
J gene: TRBJ2-2
CDR3 protein: CASSSDWRGGELFF
CDR3 DNA: TGTGCCAGCAGCTCCGACTGGCGTGGGGGGGAGCTGTTTTTT

V gene: TRBV21-1
D gene: -
clone size: -
J gene: TRBJ1-4
CDR3 protein: CASSKQKTNEKLFF
CDR3 DNA: TGTGCCAGCAGCAAACAAAAAACTAATGAAAAACTGTTTTTT

V gene: TRBV5-4
D gene: -
clone size: -
J gene: TRBJ2-2
CDR3 protein: CASSLMVHANTGELFF
CDR3 DNA: TGTGCCAGCAGCTTGATGGTCCATGCGAACACCGGGGAGCTGTTTTTT

V gene: TRBV6-1
D gene: -
clone size: few
J gene: TRBJ1-3
CDR3 protein: CASSDTFSGNTIYF
CDR3 DNA: TGTGCCAGCAGTGACACCTTCTCTGGAAACACCATATATTTT

V gene: TRBV5-1
D gene: -
clone size: -
J gene: TRBJ2-7
CDR3 protein: CASSLTGTTAEQYF
CDR3 DNA: TGCGCCAGCAGCCTAACCGGGACCACCGCCGAGCAGTACTTC

V gene: TRBV5-1
D gene: TRBD1
clone size: -
J gene: TRBJ2-7
CDR3 protein: CASSDRTGGDEQYF
CDR3 DNA: TGCGCCAGCAGCGATCGGACAGGGGGAGACGAGCAGTACTTC

V gene: TRBV5-1
D gene: TRBD1
clone size: -
J gene: TRBJ1-6
CDR3 protein: CASSTGQAGSSPLHF
CDR3 DNA: TGCGCCAGCAGCACCGGACAGGCGGGTAGTTCACCCCTCCACTTT

V gene: TRBV7-8
D gene: -
clone size: -
J gene: TRBJ2-7
CDR3 protein: CASSFRGYRAYEQYF
CDR3 DNA: TGTGCCAGCAGCTTCAGGGGCTATAGGGCCTACGAGCAGTACTTC

V gene: TRBV27
D gene: -
clone size: -
J gene: TRBJ2-5
CDR3 protein: CASSHGTAAGETQYF
CDR3 DNA: TGTGCCAGCAGCCATGGGACGGCTGCAGGAGAGACCCAGTACTTC

V gene: TRBV5-5
D gene: TRBD1
clone size: -
J gene: TRBJ1-1
CDR3 protein: CASSLVAGGHMSTEAFF
CDR3 DNA: TGTGCCAGCAGCTTGGTGGCAGGGGGCCACATGAGCACTGAAGCTTTCTTT

V gene: TRBV7-8
D gene: -
clone size: -
J gene: TRBJ2-7
CDR3 protein: CASSLSWGDYEQYF
CDR3 DNA: TGTGCCAGCAGCCTATCTTGGGGGGACTACGAGCAGTACTTC

V gene: TRBV28
D gene: -
clone size: -
J gene: TRBJ1-2
CDR3 protein: CASTNSQERYGYTF
CDR3 DNA: TGTGCCAGCACTAATTCTCAGGAGCGCTATGGCTACACCTTC

V gene: TRBV10-1
D gene: TRBD1
clone size: -
J gene: TRBJ2-3
CDR3 protein: CASSDPGGSTDTQYF
CDR3 DNA: TGCGCCAGCAGTGACCCAGGGGGTAGCACAGATACGCAGTATTTT

V gene: TRBV20-1
D gene: -
clone size: -
J gene: TRBJ1-2
CDR3 protein: CSAGEGGYTF
CDR3 DNA: TGCAGTGCTGGGGAGGGAGGCTACACCTTC

V gene: TRBV5-1
D gene: -
clone size: -
J gene: TRBJ2-5
CDR3 protein: CASSLKYQETQYF
CDR3 DNA: TGCGCCAGCAGCTTGAAGTACCAAGAGACCCAGTACTTC

V gene: TRBV15
D gene: -
clone size: -
J gene: TRBJ1-5
CDR3 protein: CATSSGRAGQPQHF
CDR3 DNA: TGTGCCACCAGCAGTGGCAGGGCGGGTCAGCCCCAGCATTTT

V gene: TRBV6-5
D gene: -
clone size: -
J gene: TRBJ1-5
CDR3 protein: CASSLLNQPQHF
CDR3 DNA: TGTGCCAGCAGCCTCCTTAATCAGCCCCAGCATTTT

V gene: TRBV28
D gene: TRBD1
clone size: -
J gene: TRBJ1-5
CDR3 protein: CASSFTRGQGGNQPQHF
CDR3 DNA: TGTGCCAGCAGTTTCACCCGCGGACAGGGGGGAAATCAGCCCCAGCATTTT

V gene: TRBV6-5
D gene: -
clone size: -
J gene: TRBJ1-3
CDR3 protein: CASSYGGGFSGNTIYF
CDR3 DNA: TGTGCCAGCAGTTACGGGGGGGGATTCTCTGGAAACACCATATATTTT

V gene: TRBV28
D gene: TRBD1
clone size: -
J gene: TRBJ1-1
CDR3 protein: CASSSPGGHGEAFF
CDR3 DNA: TGTGCCAGCAGTTCCCCAGGGGGGCACGGTGAAGCTTTCTTT

V gene: TRBV2
D gene: -
clone size: -
J gene: TRBJ2-2
CDR3 protein: CASSGRTGAPTRWFF
CDR3 DNA: TGTGCCAGCAGTGGACGGACGGGGGCCCCCACCCGGTGGTTTTTT

V gene: TRBV23-1
D gene: -
clone size: -
J gene: TRBJ2-7
CDR3 protein: CASSHLSEGEDYEQYF
CDR3 DNA: TGCGCCAGCAGTCATCTTTCCGAAGGGGAAGATTACGAGCAGTACTTC

V gene: TRBV7-9
D gene: -
clone size: -
J gene: TRBJ1-5
CDR3 protein: CASSSSGGPLPQHF
CDR3 DNA: TGTGCCAGCAGCTCTTCGGGGGGCCCTTTACCCCAGCATTTT

V gene: TRBV7-2
D gene: -
clone size: -
J gene: TRBJ2-7
CDR3 protein: CASSPLSYFYEQYF
CDR3 DNA: TGTGCCAGCAGCCCCTTATCATATTTCTACGAGCAGTACTTC

V gene: TRBV5-1
D gene: TRBD2
clone size: few
J gene: TRBJ2-7
CDR3 protein: CASSFLAGVSSYEQYF
CDR3 DNA: TGCGCCAGCAGCTTCTTAGCGGGAGTTTCATCCTACGAGCAGTACTTC

V gene: TRBV5-1
D gene: -
clone size: few
J gene: TRBJ1-1
CDR3 protein: CASRRDRNTEAFF
CDR3 DNA: TGCGCCAGCAGGCGCGACAGGAACACTGAAGCTTTCTTT

V gene: TRBV11-2
D gene: -
clone size: -
J gene: TRBJ1-5
CDR3 protein: CASSLSRAQPQHF
CDR3 DNA: TGTGCCAGCAGCTTAAGCAGGGCCCAGCCCCAGCATTTT

V gene: TRBV7-2
D gene: TRBD2
clone size: -
J gene: TRBJ2-3
CDR3 protein: CASSLAPRGSGRVDTQYF
CDR3 DNA: TGTGCCAGCAGCTTAGCCCCGAGGGGGAGCGGGAGGGTAGATACGCAGTATTTT

V gene: TRBV5-1
D gene: TRBD1
clone size: -
J gene: TRBJ2-6
CDR3 protein: CASSVPGQGATGANVLTF
CDR3 DNA: TGCGCCAGCAGCGTACCGGGACAGGGGGCGACTGGGGCCAACGTCCTGACTTTC

V gene: TRBV7-9
D gene: TRBD2
clone size: -
J gene: TRBJ2-7
CDR3 protein: CASSPPDSGRAQGQYF
CDR3 DNA: TGTGCCAGCAGCCCGCCGGATAGCGGGAGGGCCCAGGGGCAGTACTTC

V gene: TRBV9
D gene: TRBD1
clone size: -
J gene: TRBJ2-7
CDR3 protein: CASSVDDRVTYEQYF
CDR3 DNA: TGTGCCAGCAGCGTAGATGACAGGGTTACCTACGAGCAGTACTTC

V gene: TRBV12-1
D gene: -
clone size: -
J gene: TRBJ1-4
CDR3 protein: CASSYPQRGRGEKLFF
CDR3 DNA: TGTGCCAGCAGCTACCCTCAGAGGGGAAGGGGTGAAAAACTGTTTTTT

V gene: TRBV28
D gene: -
clone size: -
J gene: TRBJ2-7
CDR3 protein: CASSLTPFYEQYF
CDR3 DNA: TGTGCCAGCAGTTTAACACCTTTCTACGAGCAGTACTTC

V gene: TRBV5-4
D gene: TRBD1
clone size: -
J gene: TRBJ1-1
CDR3 protein: CASSQGQENTEAFF
CDR3 DNA: TGTGCCAGCAGCCAGGGACAGGAAAACACTGAAGCTTTCTTT

V gene: TRBV11-3
D gene: -
clone size: -
J gene: TRBJ2-5
CDR3 protein: CASSHLGGSWSETQYF
CDR3 DNA: TGTGCCAGCAGCCACCTGGGGGGCAGTTGGTCCGAGACCCAGTACTTC

V gene: TRBV5-1
D gene: -
clone size: -
J gene: TRBJ1-1
CDR3 protein: CASSLEIRGNTEAFF
CDR3 DNA: TGCGCCAGCAGCTTGGAAATTCGGGGGAACACTGAAGCTTTCTTT

V gene: TRBV5-5
D gene: -
clone size: -
J gene: TRBJ1-1
CDR3 protein: CASSLVGPPSAFF
CDR3 DNA: TGTGCCAGCAGCTTGGTCGGCCCCCCCTCGGCTTTCTTT

V gene: TRBV28
D gene: -
clone size: -
J gene: TRBJ2-7
CDR3 protein: CASSLPGYEQYF
CDR3 DNA: TGTGCCAGCAGTCTCCCAGGATACGAGCAGTACTTC

V gene: TRBV10-3
D gene: -
clone size: -
J gene: TRBJ2-6
CDR3 protein: CAMAESGANVLTF
CDR3 DNA: TGTGCCATGGCGGAATCTGGGGCCAACGTCCTGACTTTC

V gene: TRBV27
D gene: -
clone size: few
J gene: TRBJ2-2
CDR3 protein: CASSATTDTGELFF
CDR3 DNA: TGTGCCAGCTCTGCTACAACGGACACCGGGGAGCTGTTTTTT

V gene: TRBV11-3
D gene: -
clone size: -
J gene: TRBJ2-5
CDR3 protein: CASSASGRPETQYF
CDR3 DNA: TGTGCCAGCAGCGCCTCTGGGAGGCCTGAGACCCAGTACTTC

V gene: TRBV5-6
D gene: -
clone size: -
J gene: TRBJ1-4
CDR3 protein: CASSSGEKLFF
CDR3 DNA: TGTGCCAGCAGCTCGGGTGAAAAACTGTTTTTT

V gene: TRBV2
D gene: -
clone size: -
J gene: TRBJ1-1
CDR3 protein: CATQRPGFITEAFF
CDR3 DNA: TGTGCCACGCAGCGGCCGGGGTTCATCACTGAAGCTTTCTTT

V gene: TRBV27
D gene: -
clone size: -
J gene: TRBJ2-6
CDR3 protein: CASSFRGPGANVLTF
CDR3 DNA: TGTGCCAGCAGTTTTCGGGGGCCTGGGGCCAACGTCCTGACTTTC

V gene: TRBV11-2
D gene: -
clone size: few
J gene: TRBJ1-4
CDR3 protein: CASRRAGTNEKLFF
CDR3 DNA: TGTGCCAGCAGGCGAGCGGGGACTAATGAAAAACTGTTTTTT